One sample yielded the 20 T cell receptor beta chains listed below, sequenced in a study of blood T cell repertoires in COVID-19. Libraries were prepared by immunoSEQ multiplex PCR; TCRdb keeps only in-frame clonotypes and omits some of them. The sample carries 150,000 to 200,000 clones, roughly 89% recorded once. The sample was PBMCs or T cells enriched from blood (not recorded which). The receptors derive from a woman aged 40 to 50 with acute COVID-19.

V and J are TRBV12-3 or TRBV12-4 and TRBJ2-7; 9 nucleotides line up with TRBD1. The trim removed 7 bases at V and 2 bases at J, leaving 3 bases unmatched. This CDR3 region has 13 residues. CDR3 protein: CASTRQGAYEQYF. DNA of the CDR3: TGTGCCAGCACCAGACAGGGGGCCTACGAGCAGTACTTC.

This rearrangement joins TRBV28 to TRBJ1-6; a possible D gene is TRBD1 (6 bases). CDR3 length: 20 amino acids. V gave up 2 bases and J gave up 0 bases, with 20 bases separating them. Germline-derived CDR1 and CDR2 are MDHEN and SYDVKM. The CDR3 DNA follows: TGTGCCAGCAGTTTACTACAACCCGGGGGGGCGAGCTCCTATAATTCACCCCTCCACTTT. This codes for CASSLLQPGGASSYNSPLHF.

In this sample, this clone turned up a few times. The CDR3 sequence is CASSQGGGYNEQFF. The CDR3, as DNA: TGTGCCAGCAGCCAAGGGGGGGGCTACAATGAGCAGTTCTTC. The genes are TRBV4-2 and TRBJ2-1; 7 nucleotides line up with TRBD2. V dropped 1 base and J dropped 3; count of bases not matched to a gene: 0. The germline gives CDR1 LGHNA, CDR2 YNFKEQ. CDR3 length equals 14 residues.

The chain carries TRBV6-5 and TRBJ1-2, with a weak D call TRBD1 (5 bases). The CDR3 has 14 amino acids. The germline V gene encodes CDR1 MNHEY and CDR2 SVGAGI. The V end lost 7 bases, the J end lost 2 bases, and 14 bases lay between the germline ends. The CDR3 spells CASTAGQWNYGYTF. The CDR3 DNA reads TGTGCCAGCACCGCAGGACAATGGAACTATGGCTACACCTTC.

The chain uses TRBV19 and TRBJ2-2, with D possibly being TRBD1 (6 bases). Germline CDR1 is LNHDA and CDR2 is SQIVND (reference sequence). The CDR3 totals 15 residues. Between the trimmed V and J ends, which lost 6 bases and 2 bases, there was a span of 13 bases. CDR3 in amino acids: CASRPTGQNTGELFF. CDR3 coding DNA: TGTGCCAGTAGACCCACGGGACAAAACACCGGGGAGCTGTTTTTT. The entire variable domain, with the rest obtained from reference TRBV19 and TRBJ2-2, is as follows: DGGITQSPKYLFRKEGQNVTLSCEQNLNHDAMYWYRQDPGQGLRLIYYSQIVNDFQKGDIAEGYSVSREKKESFPLTVTSAQKNPTAFYLCASRPTGQNTGELFFGEGSRLTVL.

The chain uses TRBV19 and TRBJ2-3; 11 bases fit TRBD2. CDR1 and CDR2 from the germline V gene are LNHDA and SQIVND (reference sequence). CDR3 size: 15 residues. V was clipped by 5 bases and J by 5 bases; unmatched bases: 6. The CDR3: CASSQTSGGLDTQYF. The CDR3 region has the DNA TGTGCCAGTAGTCAAACTAGCGGGGGCCTAGATACGCAGTATTTT.

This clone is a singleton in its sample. Written as DNA, the CDR3 is TGTGCCAGCAGCAAAGACAACAGGGTGGATGAGCAGTTCTTC. Residues: CASSKDNRVDEQFF. This chain links TRBV21-1 with TRBJ2-1; the table's D call, TRBD1, has no DNA check behind it. TRBV21-1 is classified as a pseudogene. CDR3 length: 14 amino acids.

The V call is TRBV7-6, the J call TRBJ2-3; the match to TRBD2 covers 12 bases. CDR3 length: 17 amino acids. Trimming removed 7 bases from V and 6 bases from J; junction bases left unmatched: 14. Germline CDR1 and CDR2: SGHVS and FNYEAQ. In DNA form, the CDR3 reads TGTGCCAGCACCGCGTGGACTAGCGGGACCATGTTGGATACGCAGTATTTT. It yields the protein CASTAWTSGTMLDTQYF.

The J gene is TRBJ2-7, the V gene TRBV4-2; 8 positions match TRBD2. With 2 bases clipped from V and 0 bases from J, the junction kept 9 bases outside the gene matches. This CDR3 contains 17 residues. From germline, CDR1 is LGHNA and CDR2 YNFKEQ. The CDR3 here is CASSQPLAGGDSYEQYF. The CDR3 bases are TGTGCCAGCAGCCAACCCCTAGCCGGGGGGGACTCCTACGAGCAGTACTTC.

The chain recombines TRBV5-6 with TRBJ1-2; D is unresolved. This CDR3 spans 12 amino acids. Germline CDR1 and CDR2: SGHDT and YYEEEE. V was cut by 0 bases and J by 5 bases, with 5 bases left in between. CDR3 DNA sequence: TGTGCCAGCAGCTTGGGCAGTTATGGCTACACCTTC. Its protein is CASSLGSYGYTF.

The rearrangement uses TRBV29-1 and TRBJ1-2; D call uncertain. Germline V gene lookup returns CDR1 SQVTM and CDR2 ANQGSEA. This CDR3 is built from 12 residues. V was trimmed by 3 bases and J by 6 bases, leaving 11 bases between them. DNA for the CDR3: TGCAGCGTTGATGGAGGGTATGATGGCTACACCTTC. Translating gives CSVDGGYDGYTF.

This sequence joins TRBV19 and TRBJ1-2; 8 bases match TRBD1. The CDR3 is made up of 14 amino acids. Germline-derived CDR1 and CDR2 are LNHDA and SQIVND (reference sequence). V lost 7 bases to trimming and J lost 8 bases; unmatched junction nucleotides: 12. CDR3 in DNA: TGTGCCAGTAAAGGGACAGGAAGTTTTGGCGGCTACACCTTC. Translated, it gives CASKGTGSFGGYTF. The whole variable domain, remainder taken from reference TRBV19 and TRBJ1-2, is DGGITQSPKYLFRKEGQNVTLSCEQNLNHDAMYWYRQDPGQGLRLIYYSQIVNDFQKGDIAEGYSVSREKKESFPLTVTSAQKNPTAFYLCASKGTGSFGGYTFGSGTRLTVV.

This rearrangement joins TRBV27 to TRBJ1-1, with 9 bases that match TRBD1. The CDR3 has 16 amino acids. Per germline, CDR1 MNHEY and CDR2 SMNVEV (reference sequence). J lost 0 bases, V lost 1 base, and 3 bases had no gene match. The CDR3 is CASSLWGQGLNTEAFF. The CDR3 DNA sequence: TGTGCCAGCAGTTTATGGGGACAGGGACTGAACACTGAAGCTTTCTTT.

CDR3 protein: CSVGQGAREQYF. DNA for the CDR3: TGCAGCGTTGGCCAGGGGGCGCGCGAGCAGTACTTC. This chain uses TRBV29-1 with TRBJ2-7; 8 nucleotides align to TRBD1. J gave up 6 bases and V 4 bases, and 5 bases lay outside the gene matches. CDR3 size: 12 residues. Germline V gene lookup returns CDR1 SQVTM and CDR2 ANQGSEA.

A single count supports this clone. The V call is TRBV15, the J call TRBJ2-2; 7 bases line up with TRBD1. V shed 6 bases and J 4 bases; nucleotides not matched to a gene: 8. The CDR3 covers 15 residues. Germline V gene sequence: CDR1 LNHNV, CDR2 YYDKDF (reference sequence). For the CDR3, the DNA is TGTGCCACCAGTTTAGATAGGGGGCGCACCGGGGAGCTGTTTTTT. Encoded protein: CATSLDRGRTGELFF.

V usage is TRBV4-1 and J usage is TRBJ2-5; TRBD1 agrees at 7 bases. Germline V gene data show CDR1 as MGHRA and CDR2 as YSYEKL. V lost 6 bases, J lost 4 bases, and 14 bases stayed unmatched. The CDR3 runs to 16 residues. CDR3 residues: CASSYNRGPSGETQYF. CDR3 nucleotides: TGCGCCAGCAGTTATAACAGGGGACCCTCCGGAGAGACCCAGTACTTC.

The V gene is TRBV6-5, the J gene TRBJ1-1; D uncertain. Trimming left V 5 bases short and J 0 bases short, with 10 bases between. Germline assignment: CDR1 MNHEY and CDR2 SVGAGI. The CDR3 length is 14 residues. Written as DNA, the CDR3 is TGTGCCAGCAGTCGTCCAGACATGAACACTGAAGCTTTCTTT. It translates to CASSRPDMNTEAFF.

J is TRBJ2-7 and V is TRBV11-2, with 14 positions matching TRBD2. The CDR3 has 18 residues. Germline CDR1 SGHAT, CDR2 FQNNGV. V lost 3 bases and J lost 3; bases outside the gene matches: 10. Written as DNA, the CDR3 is TGTGCCAGCAGCTTTGGGACTAGCGGGGGCCACGTTCTCTACGAGCAGTACTTC. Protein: CASSFGTSGGHVLYEQYF.

The CDR3 loop is CASSQTLSNQPQHF. The CDR3 DNA reads TGTGCCAGCAGCCAGACACTTAGCAATCAGCCCCAGCATTTT. The rearrangement joins TRBV28 to TRBJ1-5, with D hard to call. The length of the CDR3 is 14 residues. V lost 6 bases and J lost 0, with 9 bases in between. The germline CDR1 and CDR2 sequences are MDHEN and SYDVKM.

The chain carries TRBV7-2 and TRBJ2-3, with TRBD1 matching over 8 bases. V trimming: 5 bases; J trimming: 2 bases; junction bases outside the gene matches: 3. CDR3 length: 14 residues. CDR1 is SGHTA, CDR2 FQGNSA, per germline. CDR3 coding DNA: TGTGCCAGCAGCAGGGACAGGACCACAGATACGCAGTATTTT. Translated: CASSRDRTTDTQYF.